This T cell receptor (beta chain) was sequenced during a study of CD8 T cells in Susac syndrome. General study points: A relatively small number of individuals underwent TCR sequencing and HLA analysis.

A quantity of about 0.45 to 1 ug RNA underwent reverse transcription using random hexamers. The method of amplification for TCR beta CDR3 was immunoSEQ multiplex PCR, covering 54 Vbeta and 13 Jbeta. TCRdb independently ran MiXCR on the immunoSEQ multiplex PCR reads; one entry per CDR3 protein. Of approximately 110,000 distinct CDR3 sequences listed, around 96% are singletons. This clonotype was seen a handful of times. Its antigen is not identified. The study sequenced TCR beta in blood CD8+ and CD4+ T cells. TEMRA cells were FACS-enriched and CD8+ and CD4+ T cells negatively isolated. V lost 6 bases and J 1 base, leaving 10 bases between the germline ends. Germline CDR1 MNHEY, CDR2 SVGAGI. The CDR3 length is 13 residues.

This TCR was sampled from a human donor in good health. Input material: CD4+ T cells from PBMCs. The gene calls are TRBV6-5 and TRBJ2-7; possible D gene TRBD1, 5 bases. In nucleotides, the CDR3 is TGTGCCAGCAGCCGTACAGGTTCCTACGAGCAGTACTTC. Translating gives CASSRTGSYEQYF.